This T cell receptor (beta chain) stems from a study of response to subunit inactivated influenza vaccine. On this clonotype: What it binds is unknown.

The CDR3 is 15 residues long. CDR1 and CDR2 (germline): MNHEY, SMNVEV (reference sequence). J was trimmed by 9 bases and V by 6 bases; bases with no gene match: 14. General study points: Authors suggested each seasonal influenza vaccination recruits few new T cells.

TCRdb recomputed calls from the RT-PCR reads with MiXCR, one row per CDR3 protein. The table shows hundreds of thousands of distinct CDR3 sequences, with 15% to 18% occurring only once. The chain uses TRBV27 and TRBJ2-5; 9 bases are a match to TRBD2. Source: PBMCs from blood, taken roughly 13 days after vaccination. The receptor was isolated from a man aged 50 or older who received an inactivated influenza vaccine. The chain's CDR3 is CASRPMSGGNAAQYF. For the CDR3, the DNA is TGTGCCAGCAGGCCGATGAGCGGGGGGAATGCGGCCCAGTACTTC.